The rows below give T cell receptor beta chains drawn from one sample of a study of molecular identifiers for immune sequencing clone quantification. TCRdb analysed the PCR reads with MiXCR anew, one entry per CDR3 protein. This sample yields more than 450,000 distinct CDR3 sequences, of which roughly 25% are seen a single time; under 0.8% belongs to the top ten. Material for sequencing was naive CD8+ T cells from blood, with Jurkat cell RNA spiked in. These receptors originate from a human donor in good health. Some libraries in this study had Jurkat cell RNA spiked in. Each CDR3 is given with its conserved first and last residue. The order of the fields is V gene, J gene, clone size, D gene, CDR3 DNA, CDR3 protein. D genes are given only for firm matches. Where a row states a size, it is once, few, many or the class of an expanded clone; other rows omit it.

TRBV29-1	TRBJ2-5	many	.	TGCAGCGCATATAGCGGAAACCAAGAGACCCAGTACTTC	CSAYSGNQETQYF
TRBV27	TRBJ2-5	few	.	TGTGCCAGCAGTTTATCACCAGGAGTAGAGACCCAGTACTTC	CASSLSPGVETQYF
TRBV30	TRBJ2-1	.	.	TGTGCCTGCGGACAAAATGAGCAGCTCTTC	CACGQNEQLF
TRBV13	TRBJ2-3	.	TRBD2	TGTGCCAGCAGCTTAGCAGCGGGGGACGATACGCAGTATTTT	CASSLAAGDDTQYF
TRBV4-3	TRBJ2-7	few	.	TGCGCCAGCAGCCAAGGAAACAGGGCATCCTACGAGCAGTACTTC	CASSQGNRASYEQYF
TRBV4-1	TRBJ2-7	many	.	TGCGCCAGCAGCCGGGACCCTGGCTACGAGCAGTACTTC	CASSRDPGYEQYF
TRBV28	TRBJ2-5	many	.	TGTGCCAGCAGCCCCCAGACAGGAGTCTACCAAGAGACCCAGTACTTC	CASSPQTGVYQETQYF
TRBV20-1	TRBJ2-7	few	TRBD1	TGCAGTGCTAGAGATTGGACAGGGGGCGGTCACGAGCAGTACTTC	CSARDWTGGGHEQYF
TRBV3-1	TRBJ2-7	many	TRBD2	TGTGCCAGCAGCCATGGGGCTCCGGCGGGAGACTACGAGCAGTACTTC	CASSHGAPAGDYEQYF
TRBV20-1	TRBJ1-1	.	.	TGCAGTGCTAGAGACGACAGGTGGAACACTGAAGCTTTCTTT	CSARDDRWNTEAFF
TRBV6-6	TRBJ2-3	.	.	TGTGCCAGCAGTAGACTAAATCCTAGCACAGATACGCAGTATTTT	CASSRLNPSTDTQYF
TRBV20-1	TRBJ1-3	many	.	TGCAGTGCTAGAGGTGGGCCGCCTCTCTCTGGAAACACCATATATTTT	CSARGGPPLSGNTIYF
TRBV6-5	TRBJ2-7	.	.	TGTGCCAGCAGCCCCAGGGGAATGGGGGAGCAGTACTTC	CASSPRGMGEQYF
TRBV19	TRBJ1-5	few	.	TGTGCCAGTAGTATAGGAATTCGGGGTAAATATAGCAATCAGCCCCAGCATTTT	CASSIGIRGKYSNQPQHF
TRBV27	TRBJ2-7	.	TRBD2	TGTGCCAGCAGTTATCATACAGCGGGAGGGTACGAGCAGTACTTC	CASSYHTAGGYEQYF
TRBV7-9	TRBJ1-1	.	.	TGTGCCAGCAGCTTAGCCCCGGACCCAGCTTTCTTT	CASSLAPDPAFF